The T cell receptor beta chain under discussion was sequenced for a study of OX40 agonist ivuxolimab in advanced cancers. Across the study: Every 2 weeks, patients received ivuxolimab intravenously, dosed at 0.01 to 10 mg/kg.

CDR1 is MNHNY and CDR2 is SVGAGI in the germline V gene (reference sequence). Trimming took off 4 bases at V and 4 bases at J, with 10 bases between the two ends. This CDR3 is 14 amino acids long. On this clone: What it binds is unknown.

TCRdb's copy holds only in-frame clones and misses some; the assay was immunoSEQ multiplex PCR. The sample shows roughly 80,000 clones, around 86% of them seen only once. General study findings and limits: Individuals who were partial responders at 0.1-3.0 mg/kg had clonal expansion that ranked among the lowest.

This TCR came from an adult with an advanced solid tumor such as melanoma, head and neck, liver or kidney cancer. The material sequenced was CD4+ or CD8+ T cells sorted from blood, taken in a trial of the OX40 agonist ivuxolimab. The chain couples TRBV6-6 to TRBJ2-2; possible D gene TRBD1, 6 bases. This CDR3 is CASSLNRATGELFF. The CDR3 bases are TGTGCCAGCAGTTTAAACAGGGCCACCGGGGAGCTGTTTTTT.